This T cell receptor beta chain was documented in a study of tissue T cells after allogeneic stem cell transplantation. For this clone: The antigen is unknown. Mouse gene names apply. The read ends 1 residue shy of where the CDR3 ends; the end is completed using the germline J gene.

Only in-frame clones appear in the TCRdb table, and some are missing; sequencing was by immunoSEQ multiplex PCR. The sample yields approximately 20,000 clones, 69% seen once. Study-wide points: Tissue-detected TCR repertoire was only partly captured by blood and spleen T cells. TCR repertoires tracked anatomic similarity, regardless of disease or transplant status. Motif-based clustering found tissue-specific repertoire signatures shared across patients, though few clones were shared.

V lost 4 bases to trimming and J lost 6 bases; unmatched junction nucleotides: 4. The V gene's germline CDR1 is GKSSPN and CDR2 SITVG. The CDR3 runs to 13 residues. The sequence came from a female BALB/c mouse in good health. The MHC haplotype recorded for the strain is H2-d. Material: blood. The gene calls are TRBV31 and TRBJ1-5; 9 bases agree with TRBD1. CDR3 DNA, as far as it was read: TGTGCCTGGATGGGACAGGGCGGCCAGGCTCCGCTT. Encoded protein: CAWMGQGGQAPL. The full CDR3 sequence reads CAWMGQGGQAPLF.